This T cell receptor (beta chain) was documented in a study of control samples from healthy donors and cancer patients (dated by TCRdb to the early 2020s). Library preparation employed the immunoSEQ multiplex PCR assay. In TCRdb, the immuneACCESS table is reduced to in-frame sequences with V and J assigned. These tables do not hold every clone; where another copy was compared, an unresolved V gene accounts for under half, and the others remain unexplained. The sample table holds some 120,000 clones, of which about 95% were seen once. Of the sample, 3.6% falls within the top ten clones. Note on this clone: There is no known antigen for this receptor. The sample holds no much larger clone one base away, and base qualities are not on file.

From its cysteine to its phenylalanine, the CDR3 spans 16 amino acids. Solely the CDR3 DNA is kept, with 48 bases framed from the first base. Between the V and J ends, shortened by 4 bases and 1 base respectively, the junction contains 16 bases. The germline V gene gives CDR1 as KGHSY and CDR2 as FQNENV. The sample comprised blood. This receptor was taken from a young man in good health. This chain is built from TRBV16 and TRBJ2-5; no confident D gene assignment can be made. The DNA reads as follows: TGTGCCAGCAGCCTCAGCAGACCTTCCCGCCAAGAGACCCAGTACTTC. It specifies CASSLSRPSRQETQYF.